These 22 T cell receptor beta chains were sequenced from one sample in a study of blood T cells in healthy people across ages (dated by TCRdb to the mid-2010s). Preparation of the library involved 5' RACE. Sequencing was carried out with an Illumina HiSeq 2500. A second PCR of roughly 7 to 11 cycles was performed with a sample-barcoded 5' primer and a J-beta primer mix. TCRdb itself trimmed the public reads at Q25 with fastp, ran MiXCR and retained productive beta chains. Here each entry gathers all rows of one CDR3 protein and keeps the most common genes and DNA. Within this sample are about 1.5 million distinct CDR3 sequences, with roughly 43% of them counted one time only. The top ten clones comprise 4% of the sample. The sequencing input was blood. Receptors were obtained from a woman younger than 35 in good health.

A remark on this clonotype: The CDR3 carries no conserved terminal phenylalanine or tryptophan, so it likely arises from a read error. The chain employs TRBV6-5 and TRBJ2-6; 7 nucleotides line up with TRBD1. Germline trimming cut 0 bases from V and 4 bases from J; bases unmatched to any gene: 12. Germline V gene data show CDR1 as MNHEY and CDR2 as SVGAGI. The CDR3 runs to 19 residues. DNA for the CDR3: TGTGCCAGCAGTTACTCGGTAACAGGGGTGGTATTAGGGGCCAACGTCCTGACTTTA. Protein product: CASSYSVTGVVLGANVLTL.

The genes are TRBV4-1 and TRBJ2-3; 9 positions match TRBD2. Germline loops: CDR1 MGHRA, CDR2 YSYEKL. This CDR3 is built from 15 residues. The J segment lost 4 bases and the V segment lost 4 bases, leaving 6 bases of the junction unmatched. Here the CDR3 reads CASSLAGDGADTQYF. As DNA, the CDR3 is TGCGCCAGCAGCCTAGCGGGAGATGGAGCAGATACGCAGTATTTT.

The chain links TRBV16 to TRBJ1-1; 9 bases match TRBD1. The CDR3 covers 15 residues. Per germline, CDR1 KGHSY and CDR2 FQNENV. V dropped 7 bases and J dropped 1; count of bases not matched to a gene: 7. The CDR3 DNA is TGTGCCAGCACAAGGGACAGGGAGTGGAACACTGAAGCTTTCTTT. It specifies CASTRDREWNTEAFF.

This clonotype was counted a few times. The V gene is TRBV20-1, the J gene TRBJ1-2; D is ambiguous. Trimming stripped 0 bases from V and 2 bases from J, with 4 bases between. Germline CDR1 is DFQATT and CDR2 is SNEGSKA (reference sequence). CDR3 length equals 12 residues. In nucleotides, the CDR3 is TGCAGTGCTAGAGATGACAACTATGGCTACACCTTC. It is translated as CSARDDNYGYTF.

This clonotype came up a few times. This chain uses TRBV7-2 with TRBJ1-3; 8 bases align to TRBD1. The CDR3 is made up of 15 amino acids. The germline V gene encodes CDR1 SGHTA and CDR2 FQGNSA. Losses at the gene ends were 6 bases for V and 0 bases for J; bases not matched to a gene: 4. The CDR3 DNA is TGTGCCAGCAGTGACAGGGGAGACTCTGGAAACACCATATATTTT. It specifies CASSDRGDSGNTIYF.

This sequence joins TRBV3-1 and TRBJ2-1; 9 bases fit TRBD2. The germline CDR1 and CDR2 sequences are LGHDT and YNNKEL (reference sequence). This CDR3 has 18 amino acids. J was trimmed by 0 bases and V by 6 bases; bases with no gene match: 12. The CDR3 nucleotides read TGTGCCAGCAGTCAGACCCTAGCGGGGCCCCGCTCCTACAATGAGCAGTTCTTC. It is translated as CASSQTLAGPRSYNEQFF.

The genes are TRBV20-1 and TRBJ2-5; maybe TRBD2 (5 bases). V was shortened by 0 bases and J by 4 bases, with 12 bases between the two germline ends. From germline, CDR1 is DFQATT and CDR2 SNEGSKA (reference sequence). CDR3 length: 14 residues. This CDR3 reads CSARDELEGETQYF. The DNA for the CDR3 is TGCAGTGCTAGAGATGAGCTAGAGGGAGAGACCCAGTACTTC.

This clonotype was seen only a few times. This chain joins TRBV4-1 and TRBJ2-3; no reliable D call. The germline CDR1 and CDR2 sequences are MGHRA and YSYEKL. The V end was cut by 1 base, the J end by 1 base, with 9 bases between. This CDR3 is 15 amino acids long. The CDR3 DNA reads as TGCGCCAGCAGCCAAGCCCCCCCGCGCACAGATACGCAGTATTTT. Translation: CASSQAPPRTDTQYF.

The table lists this clonotype with a few counts. The chain combines TRBV7-2 with TRBJ1-1, with TRBD1 identical over 9 bases. The CDR3 extends over 14 amino acids. The germline V gene encodes CDR1 SGHTA and CDR2 FQGNSA. V gave up 3 bases and J gave up 4 bases; unmatched junction bases: 3. The chain's CDR3 is CASSLDRGITEAFF. The CDR3 DNA reads as TGTGCCAGCAGCTTGGACAGGGGAATCACTGAAGCTTTCTTT.

A word on this clonotype: Sequence at one end of the junction differs from germline and may be a read error. V gene TRBV10-3 combines with J gene TRBJ2-1; 7 positions agree with TRBD1. This CDR3 comprises 15 residues. Germline CDR1 reads ENHRY; CDR2 reads SYGVKD. CDR3 sequence reads: CATSDPETGFNEQFF. CDR3 DNA sequence: TGTGCCACCAGTGACCCCGAGACAGGGTTCAATGAGCAGTTCTTC.

The genes are TRBV9 and TRBJ2-2; TRBD2 agrees at 11 bases. The CDR3 is made up of 16 amino acids. J was trimmed by 9 bases and V by 3 bases; bases with no gene match: 10. Germline CDR1 SGDLS, CDR2 YYNGEE. The CDR3 is CASSELAGARGRELFF. CDR3 DNA: TGTGCCAGCAGCGAACTAGCGGGAGCCAGGGGACGGGAGCTGTTTTTT. Full variable domain (missing parts from reference TRBV9 and TRBJ2-2): DSGVTQTPKHLITATGQRVTLRCSPRSGDLSVYWYQQSLDQGLQFLIQYYNGEERAKGNILERFSAQQFPDLHSELNLSSLELGDSALYFCASSELAGARGRELFFGEGSRLTVL.

This clonotype was seen more than once but under ten times. V and J are TRBV12-5 and TRBJ1-2, with D hard to call. V lost 7 bases to trimming and J lost 4 bases, with 19 bases between them. The CDR3 spans 15 residues. Germline lookup yields CDR1 LGHNT and CDR2 FRNRAP. The CDR3 protein is CASARPDLALYGYTF. The CDR3 DNA is TGTGCTAGTGCCCGTCCCGATCTCGCCCTCTATGGCTACACCTTC. Full variable domain (outside the CDR3, taken from reference TRBV12-5 and TRBJ1-2): DARVTQTPRHKVTEMGQEVTMRCQPILGHNTVFWYRQTMMQGLELLAYFRNRAPLDDSGMPKDRFSAEMPDATLATLKIQPSEPRDSAVYFCASARPDLALYGYTFGSGTRLTVV.

The rearrangement joins TRBV7-2 to TRBJ2-1, with TRBD2 matching 8 bases. The CDR3 is 14 residues long. Per germline, CDR1 SGHTA and CDR2 FQGNSA. V lost 4 bases, J lost 6 bases, and 5 bases stayed unmatched. DNA of the CDR3: TGTGCCAGCAGCTGGGGGACTAGTGTCAATGAGCAGTTCTTC. Translating gives CASSWGTSVNEQFF.

The chain joins TRBV20-1 to TRBJ2-3; D is unresolved. CDR1 is DFQATT, CDR2 SNEGSKA, per germline (reference sequence). V lost 6 bases, J lost 4 bases, and 8 bases lay in between. The CDR3 sequence is 11 residues long. The CDR3 region has the DNA TGCAGTGCGATGACTGCAGATACGCAGTATTTT. Protein product: CSAMTADTQYF.

This chain joins TRBV3-1 and TRBJ2-5; D is undetermined. The CDR3 is made up of 12 amino acids. Germline assignment: CDR1 LGHDT and CDR2 YNNKEL (reference sequence). The V end was cut by 0 bases, the J end by 11 bases, with 10 bases between. CDR3 loop: CASSQDRSWQYF. In DNA, the CDR3 is TGTGCCAGCAGCCAAGATCGTTCCTGGCAGTACTTC.

The V and J genes are TRBV7-2 and TRBJ2-3; 7 bases fit TRBD2. Germline CDR1 reads SGHTA; CDR2 reads FQGNSA. Losses at the gene ends were 4 bases for V and 11 bases for J; bases not matched to a gene: 12. The CDR3 has 14 amino acids. This chain's CDR3 is CASSYRGEGPLQYF. CDR3 sequence (DNA): TGTGCCAGCAGCTACCGGGGGGAGGGGCCGTTGCAGTATTTT.

As concerns this clonotype: A read error may be the cause here, since a much bigger clone is one base away. The chain recombines TRBV11-2 with TRBJ1-2; TRBD1 matches 9 bases. This CDR3 has 15 residues. The germline V gene has CDR1 SGHAT and CDR2 FQNNGV. V gave up 4 bases and J gave up 6 bases; unmatched junction bases: 9. The CDR3 loop reads CASSYDTGGADGYTF. CDR3 nucleotides: TGTGCCAGCAGCTACGACACAGGGGGCGCAGATGGCTACACCTTC.

There are a few counts of this clonotype. The chain recombines TRBV5-1 with TRBJ2-3; D is unresolved. CDR1 and CDR2 from the germline V gene are SGHRS and YFSETQ. The CDR3 is 13 residues long. V dropped 3 bases and J dropped 5 bases, with 10 bases sitting between them. CDR3 protein: CASSSVGEDTQYF. CDR3 DNA sequence: TGCGCCAGCAGCTCCGTTGGGGAAGATACGCAGTATTTT.

V is TRBV2 and J is TRBJ2-3, with D unclear. CDR1 is SNHLY, CDR2 FYNNEI, per germline. V gave up 5 bases and J gave up 4 bases, with 16 bases separating them. CDR3 size: 15 residues. Written as DNA, the CDR3 is TGTGCCAGCAGTTCGGCCCGTTCTGGGGCAGATACGCAGTATTTT. The encoded protein is CASSSARSGADTQYF.

V is TRBV20-1 and J is TRBJ1-4; weak D call: TRBD1 (5 bases). The CDR3 sequence is 13 residues long. Between the trimmed V and J ends, which lost 4 bases and 7 bases, there was a span of 13 bases. In germline, CDR1 is DFQATT, CDR2 SNEGSKA (reference sequence). The CDR3 DNA reads TGCAGTGCTACTAGGGGAGGTAGTGAAAAACTGTTTTTT. It codes for CSATRGGSEKLFF.

J is TRBJ1-6 and V is TRBV2; weak D call: TRBD1 (6 bases). V shed 6 bases and J shed 7 bases, with 13 bases lying between them. The CDR3 extends over 14 amino acids. The V gene's germline CDR1 is SNHLY and CDR2 FYNNEI. This CDR3 reads CASRGDIPNSPLHF. CDR3 DNA: TGTGCCAGCAGGGGGGACATACCAAATTCACCCCTCCACTTT.

The chain employs TRBV7-9 and TRBJ1-2, with 8 bases matching TRBD1. The CDR3 is made up of 19 amino acids. Germline CDR1 SEHNR, CDR2 FQNEAQ (reference sequence). The V segment lost 0 bases and the J segment 7 bases; nucleotides outside the gene matches: 19. As DNA, the CDR3 is TGTGCCAGCAGCTTAGCCAAACCGGGACAGGACCCCTTTCGGTTTGGCTACACCTTC. Translating gives CASSLAKPGQDPFRFGYTF.